A single sample gave rise to the 23 T cell receptor beta chains below, sequenced in a study of OX40 agonist ivuxolimab in advanced cancers. Sequencing was performed with immunoSEQ multiplex PCR; in TCRdb, only in-frame clones are kept and a portion is missing. The sample has some 86,000 clones, about 91% seen once. Sample: CD4+ or CD8+ T cells sorted from blood, taken in a trial of the OX40 agonist ivuxolimab. These receptors were collected from an adult with an advanced solid tumor such as melanoma, head and neck, liver or kidney cancer.

This sequence joins TRBV28 and TRBJ1-4; no firm D call. Germline values: CDR1 MDHEN, CDR2 SYDVKM. The CDR3 has 12 amino acids. V lost 1 base and J 7 bases, leaving 4 bases between the germline ends. CDR3 nucleotides: TGTGCCAGCAGTTTATACTCTGAAAAACTGTTTTTT. It encodes CASSLYSEKLFF.

The chain couples TRBV6-5 to TRBJ2-6; D is undetermined. The CDR3 totals 15 residues. The germline CDR1 and CDR2 sequences are MNHEY and SVGAGI. The V gene lost 4 bases and the J gene lost 3 bases, with 10 bases spanning the gap. This CDR3 is CASSFGGRGANVLTF. CDR3 nucleotide sequence: TGTGCCAGCAGTTTCGGCGGACGTGGGGCCAACGTCCTGACTTTC.

The chain joins TRBV5-1 to TRBJ1-3; possibly TRBD1 for D (5 bases). The CDR3 has 13 amino acids. The ends were cut back, 5 bases at V and 9 bases at J, with 15 bases in the middle. CDR1 is SGHRS, CDR2 YFSETQ, per germline. The CDR3 spells CASRLQDDSTIYF. CDR3 nucleotide sequence: TGCGCCAGCAGATTACAGGATGATAGCACCATATATTTT.

The rearrangement joins TRBV5-1 to TRBJ1-1, with TRBD1 identical over 9 bases. CDR3 length equals 15 residues. CDR1 and CDR2 from the germline V gene are SGHRS and YFSETQ. After removal of 4 bases from V and 3 bases from J, the junction contained 7 bases not matched to a gene. In DNA, the CDR3 is TGCGCCAGCAGCCGGGGGGGACAGGGAGACACTGAAGCTTTCTTT. Translating gives CASSRGGQGDTEAFF. Using reference TRBV5-1 and TRBJ1-1 for the parts outside the CDR3, the full variable domain is KAGVTQTPRYLIKTRGQQVTLSCSPISGHRSVSWYQQTPGQGLQFLFEYFSETQRNKGNFPGRFSGRQFSNSRSEMNVSTLELGDSALYLCASSRGGQGDTEAFFGQGTRLTVV.

This chain links TRBV6-1 with TRBJ2-2; 7 nucleotides line up with TRBD1. V shed 8 bases and J 3 bases; nucleotides not matched to a gene: 6. Looked up from germline, CDR1 is MNHNS and CDR2 is SASEGT. CDR3 length: 14 residues. The CDR3 spells CASERGLDTGELFF. The CDR3 DNA follows: TGTGCCAGCGAAAGGGGGCTGGACACCGGGGAGCTGTTTTTT.

J is TRBJ1-2 and V is TRBV27; perhaps TRBD1 as D (5 bases). Deletions cut 7 bases from V and 4 bases from J, with 13 bases between. CDR1 is MNHEY, CDR2 SMNVEV, per germline (reference sequence). The CDR3 is made up of 13 amino acids. CDR3 DNA sequence: TGTGCCAGCAAATCCGGGACTTTCTATGGCTACACCTTC. Its protein product is CASKSGTFYGYTF.

This clone showed up just once. The J gene is TRBJ2-1, the V gene TRBV13; 7 bases fit TRBD2. Germline V gene lookup returns CDR1 PRHDT and CDR2 FYEKMQ (reference sequence). The ends lost 4 bases at V and 4 bases at J; junction bases unmatched: 10. The CDR3 consists of 16 residues. The chain's CDR3 is CASSSRAGKGYNEQFF. The CDR3 DNA is TGTGCCAGCAGCTCCCGAGCGGGAAAGGGGTACAATGAGCAGTTCTTC.

The chain recombines TRBV30 with TRBJ2-5; the D gene is possibly TRBD1 (5 bases). Germline V lookup: CDR1 GTSNPN, CDR2 SVGIG (reference sequence). V was clipped by 0 bases and J by 1 base, with 9 bases between them. This CDR3 has 14 amino acids. Written as DNA, the CDR3 is TGTGCCTGGAGTGTACTTCAGGGCCAAGAGACCCAGTACTTC. It is translated as CAWSVLQGQETQYF.

The chain joins TRBV7-2 to TRBJ2-2; 8 bases match TRBD2. The germline V gene encodes CDR1 SGHTA and CDR2 FQGNSA. The junction had 3 bases not matched to a gene; V was cut back by 5 bases and J by 1 base. CDR3 length: 15 amino acids. This CDR3 reads CASSLSGKNTGELFF. The CDR3 bases are TGTGCCAGCAGCCTTAGCGGGAAGAACACCGGGGAGCTGTTTTTT.

This sequence joins TRBV7-9 and TRBJ2-1; 8 positions agree with TRBD1. Germline V gives CDR1 SEHNR, CDR2 FQNEAQ (reference sequence). The CDR3 runs 12 residues. With 5 bases clipped from V and 10 bases from J, the junction kept 4 bases outside the gene matches. The CDR3 coding sequence is TGTGCCAGCAGCCCCCGGGACAGGGAGCAGTTCTTC. Translated, it gives CASSPRDREQFF.

This clone showed up just a few times. The rearrangement joins TRBV10-1 to TRBJ1-2; D is possibly TRBD1 (5 bases). CDR1 is WNHNN and CDR2 is SYGVQD in the germline V gene (reference sequence). CDR3 size: 12 residues. Trimming removed 6 bases from V and 2 bases from J, with 7 bases in between. CDR3 sequence (DNA): TGCGCCAGCAGGACAGCAAACTATGGCTACACCTTC. It codes for CASRTANYGYTF.

The rearrangement links TRBV15 to TRBJ1-5; D may be TRBD1 (6 bases). The CDR3 consists of 18 residues. The V end was cut by 3 bases, the J end by 4 bases, with 22 bases between. Germline V gene sequence: CDR1 LNHNV, CDR2 YYDKDF (reference sequence). The CDR3 sequence: CATSRELIQGRHNQPQHF. The CDR3 nucleotides are TGTGCCACCAGCAGGGAACTGATTCAGGGGAGACATAATCAGCCCCAGCATTTT.

CDR3 protein: CASSFRGNFVEQYF. CDR3 DNA: TGTGCCAGCTCTTTCCGGGGCAATTTTGTCGAGCAGTACTTC. This chain uses TRBV2 with TRBJ2-7; D is tentatively TRBD1 or TRBD2 (5 bases each). V lost 8 bases and J 6 bases, leaving 20 bases between the germline ends. CDR3 length equals 14 residues. Germline assignment: CDR1 SNHLY and CDR2 FYNNEI. The entire variable domain, with the rest obtained from reference TRBV2 and TRBJ2-7, is as follows: EPEVTQTPSHQVTQMGQEVILRCVPISNHLYFYWYRQILGQKVEFLVSFYNNEISEKSEIFDDQFSVERPDGSNFTLKIRSTKLEDSAMYFCASSFRGNFVEQYFGPGTRLTVT.

The gene calls are TRBV28 and TRBJ2-7; D perhaps matches TRBD2 (6 bases). Germline CDR1 and CDR2: MDHEN and SYDVKM. V lost 4 bases, J lost 2 bases, and 15 bases lay in between. The CDR3 loop spans 15 amino acids. The CDR3 spells CASSSSSGLPYEQYF. The CDR3 coding sequence is TGTGCCAGCAGTTCTTCCAGCGGGCTACCCTACGAGCAGTACTTC.

The V and J genes are TRBV7-9 and TRBJ2-1; TRBD2 matches at 7 bases. The CDR3 is made up of 14 amino acids. The V segment lost 4 bases and the J segment 5 bases; nucleotides outside the gene matches: 5. Germline V gene sequence: CDR1 SEHNR, CDR2 FQNEAQ (reference sequence). The chain's CDR3 is CASSYGLVNNEQFF. DNA for the CDR3: TGTGCCAGCAGCTACGGACTAGTGAACAATGAGCAGTTCTTC.

The chain uses TRBV10-1 and TRBJ1-1; perhaps TRBD1 as D (6 bases). The CDR3 consists of 14 residues. The V end lost 1 base, the J end lost 6 bases, and 12 bases lay between the germline ends. From germline, CDR1 is WNHNN and CDR2 SYGVQD (reference sequence). The CDR3 sequence is CASSEWTEGAEAFF. CDR3 DNA: TGCGCCAGCAGTGAGTGGACAGAAGGCGCTGAAGCTTTCTTT.

This chain links TRBV7-4 with TRBJ1-5; 7 bases are a match to TRBD1. CDR1 and CDR2 (germline): SGHVT, SQSDAQ. V lost 0 bases to trimming and J lost 0 bases; unmatched junction nucleotides: 8. This CDR3 is 18 amino acids long. The CDR3 sequence is CASSLAWAGGYSNQPQHF. CDR3 DNA: TGTGCCAGCAGCTTAGCATGGGCAGGGGGATATAGCAATCAGCCCCAGCATTTT.

The CDR3 DNA follows: TGTGCCAGCAGAGGAGGGGCTAGCGGTCCTCCGGGGACCGGGGAGCTGTTTTTT. Its translation is CASRGGASGPPGTGELFF. The chain uses TRBV5-6 and TRBJ2-2; 7 bases are a match to TRBD2. CDR3 size: 18 residues. Germline CDR1 is SGHDT and CDR2 is YYEEEE. The V gene end was trimmed by 5 bases and the J gene end by 5 bases; junction bases not matched to a gene: 18.

The chain links TRBV7-9 to TRBJ1-3, with TRBD1 matching over 7 bases. CDR1 and CDR2 (germline): SEHNR, FQNEAQ (reference sequence). The CDR3 is 18 amino acids. The junction had 14 bases not matched to a gene; V was cut back by 2 bases and J by 4 bases. CDR3 sequence: CASSLQTTGKWSGNTIYF. In DNA form, the CDR3 reads TGTGCCAGCAGCTTACAGACGACAGGGAAGTGGTCCGGAAACACCATATATTTT.

This chain uses TRBV5-1 with TRBJ2-7; TRBD1 matches 9 bases. Germline-derived CDR1 and CDR2 are SGHRS and YFSETQ. After removal of 0 bases from V and 7 bases from J, the junction contained 8 bases not matched to a gene. The CDR3 length is 15 residues. This chain's CDR3 is CASSLVTGGWGEQYF. The CDR3, as DNA: TGCGCCAGCAGCTTGGTCACAGGGGGCTGGGGAGAGCAGTACTTC.

The chain is built from TRBV6-1 and TRBJ1-5; D gene uncertain. Deletions cut 1 base from V and 5 bases from J, with 9 bases between. The CDR3 has 14 residues. The germline CDR1 and CDR2 sequences are MNHNS and SASEGT. CDR3 region: CASSEGGHHQPQHF. The CDR3 coding sequence is TGTGCCAGCAGTGAAGGAGGGCATCATCAGCCCCAGCATTTT.

The V gene is TRBV18, the J gene TRBJ2-5, with a tentative D call TRBD2 (5 bases). Germline V lookup: CDR1 KGHSH, CDR2 LQKENI. The V and J ends lost 0 bases and 1 base respectively, with 6 bases between them. The CDR3 is 14 amino acids. CDR3 loop: CASSPPGVQETQYF. The CDR3 region has the DNA TGTGCCAGCTCACCACCGGGAGTCCAAGAGACCCAGTACTTC.

V and J are TRBV30 and TRBJ2-7; no reliable D call. CDR1 GTSNPN and CDR2 SVGIG come from the germline V gene (reference sequence). The CDR3 runs to 12 residues. With 3 bases removed from V and 2 bases from J, the gap between germline ends came to 8 bases. Here the CDR3 DNA reads TGTGCCTGGAGCCCCCTCCCCTACGAGCAGTACTTC. It codes for CAWSPLPYEQYF.